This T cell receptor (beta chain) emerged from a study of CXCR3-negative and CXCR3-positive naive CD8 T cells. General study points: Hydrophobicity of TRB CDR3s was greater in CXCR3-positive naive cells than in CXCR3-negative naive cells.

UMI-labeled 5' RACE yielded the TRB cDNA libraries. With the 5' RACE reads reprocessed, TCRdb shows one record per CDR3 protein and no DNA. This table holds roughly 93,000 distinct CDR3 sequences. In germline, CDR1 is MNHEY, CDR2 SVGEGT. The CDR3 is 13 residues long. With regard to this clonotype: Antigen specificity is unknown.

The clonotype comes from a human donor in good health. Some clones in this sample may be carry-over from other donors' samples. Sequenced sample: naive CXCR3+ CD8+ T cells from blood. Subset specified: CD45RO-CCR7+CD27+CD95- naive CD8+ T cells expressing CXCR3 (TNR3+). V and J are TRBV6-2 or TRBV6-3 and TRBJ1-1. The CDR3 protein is CASSYRQNTEAFF.